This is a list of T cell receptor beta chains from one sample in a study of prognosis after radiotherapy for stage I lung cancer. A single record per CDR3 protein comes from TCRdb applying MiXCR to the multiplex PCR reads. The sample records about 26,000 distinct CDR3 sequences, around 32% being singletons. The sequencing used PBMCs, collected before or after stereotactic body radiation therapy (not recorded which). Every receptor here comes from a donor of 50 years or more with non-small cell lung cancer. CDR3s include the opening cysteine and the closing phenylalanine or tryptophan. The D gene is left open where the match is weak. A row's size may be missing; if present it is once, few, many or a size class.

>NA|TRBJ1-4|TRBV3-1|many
CASSQEPGLNEKLFF
TGTGCCAGCAGCCAAGAGCCCGGCTTGAATGAAAAACTGTTTTTT
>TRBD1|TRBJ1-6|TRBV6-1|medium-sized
CASSITGVDSPLHF
TGTGCCAGCAGTATCACAGGGGTAGATTCACCCCTCCACTTT
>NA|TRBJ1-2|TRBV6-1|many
CASIHTATNYGYTF
TGTGCCAGCATTCACACAGCGACTAACTATGGCTACACCTTC
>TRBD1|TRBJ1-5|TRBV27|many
CASSADRVGTQHF
TGTGCCAGCAGTGCAGACAGGGTGGGGACCCAGCATTTT
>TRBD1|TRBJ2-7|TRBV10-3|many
CAIRADRGGKYF
TGTGCCATCAGGGCTGACAGGGGTGGGAAGTACTTC
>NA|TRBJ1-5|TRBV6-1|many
CASRTDLNQPQHF
TGTGCCAGCAGGACGGACCTCAATCAGCCCCAGCATTTT
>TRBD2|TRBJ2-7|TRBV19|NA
CASRVAGGYEQYF
TGTGCCAGTAGGGTAGCGGGCGGGTACGAGCAGTACTTC
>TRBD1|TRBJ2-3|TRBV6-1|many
CASRISRGPGTDTQYF
TGTGCCAGCAGGATCAGCAGGGGGCCGGGCACAGATACGCAGTATTTT
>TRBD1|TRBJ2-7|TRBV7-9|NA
CASSLTGTGFGEQYF
TGTGCCAGCAGCTTAACCGGGACAGGGTTTGGCGAGCAGTACTTC
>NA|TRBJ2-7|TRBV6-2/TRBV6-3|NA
CASSYAESYEQYF
TGTGCCAGCAGTTACGCGGAGTCCTACGAGCAGTACTTC
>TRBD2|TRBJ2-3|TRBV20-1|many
CSARDPTSAPDTQYF
TGCAGTGCTAGAGATCCTACTAGCGCCCCAGATACGCAGTATTTT
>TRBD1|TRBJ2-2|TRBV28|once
CASSGTGMTGELFF
TGTGCCAGCAGTGGGACAGGGATGACCGGGGAGCTGTTTTTT
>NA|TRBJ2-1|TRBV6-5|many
CASSYVGTLSNEQFF
TGTGCCAGCAGTTACGTCGGGACGCTCTCCAACGAGCAGTTCTTC
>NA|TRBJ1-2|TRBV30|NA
CAWSGQSYGCTF
TGTGCCTGGAGTGGTCAGTCCTATGGCTGCACCTTC
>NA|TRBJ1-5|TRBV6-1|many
CASIKATGPQHF
TGTGCCAGCATTAAGGCGACAGGGCCCCAGCATTTT
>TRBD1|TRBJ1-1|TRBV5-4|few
CAGSLDRGSTEAFF
TGTGCCGGCAGCCTGGACAGGGGAAGCACTGAAGCTTTCTTT
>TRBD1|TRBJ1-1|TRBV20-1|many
CSARQGAMNTEAFF
TGCAGTGCCAGACAGGGGGCAATGAACACTGAAGCTTTCTTT
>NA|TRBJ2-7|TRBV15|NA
CATSREPRYEQYF
TGTGCCACCAGCAGAGAACCTCGCTACGAGCAGTACTTC
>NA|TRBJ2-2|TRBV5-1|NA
CASSLRMAANTGELFF
TGCGCCAGCAGCTTGCGTATGGCCGCGAACACCGGGGAGCTGTTTTTT
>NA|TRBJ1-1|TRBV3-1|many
CASSRDTEAFF
TGTGCCAGCAGCCGGGACACTGAAGCTTTCTTT
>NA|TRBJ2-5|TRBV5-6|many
CASSLKGGPGETQYF
TGTGCCAGCAGCCTAAAGGGGGGGCCGGGGGAGACCCAGTACTTC
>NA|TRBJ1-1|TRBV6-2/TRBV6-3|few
CASSYNEGLTGEAFF
TGTGCCAGCAGTTATAACGAGGGGCTAACGGGGGAAGCTTTCTTT
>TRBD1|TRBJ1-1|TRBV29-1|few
CSVAPAGQGNTEAFF
TGCAGCGTTGCCCCCGCCGGACAGGGGAACACTGAAGCTTTCTTT
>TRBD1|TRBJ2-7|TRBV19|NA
CSNSPHAGGYEQYF
TGTTCCAATAGTCCACATGCAGGGGGCTACGAGCAGTACTTC
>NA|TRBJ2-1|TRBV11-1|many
CASSLVGAGTNEQFF
TGTGCCAGCAGCTTAGTAGGCGCGGGGACTAATGAGCAGTTCTTC
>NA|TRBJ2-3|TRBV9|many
CASSVGVPPVTDTQYF
TGTGCCAGCAGCGTAGGGGTCCCCCCGGTCACAGATACGCAGTATTTT
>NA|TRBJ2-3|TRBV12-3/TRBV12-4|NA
CASNREMSDTQYF
TGTGCCAGCAATAGGGAAATGTCCGATACGCAGTATTTT
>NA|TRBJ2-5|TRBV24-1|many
CATSGEVGQETQYF
TGTGCCACCAGTGGTGAGGTGGGCCAAGAGACCCAGTACTTC
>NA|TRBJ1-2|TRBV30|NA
CAWSAGFNYFYTF
TGTGCCTGGAGCGCAGGGTTTAACTATTTCTACACCTTC
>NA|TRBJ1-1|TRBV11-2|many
CASSSRGMNTEAFF
TGTGCCAGCAGTTCAAGGGGAATGAACACTGAAGCTTTCTTT
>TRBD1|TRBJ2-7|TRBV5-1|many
CASSSDPQGTTYEQYF
TGCGCCAGCAGCTCGGACCCACAGGGGACGACCTACGAGCAGTACTTC
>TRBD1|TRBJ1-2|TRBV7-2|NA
CASSLGQASGYTF
TGTGCCAGCAGCCTGGGACAGGCGTCTGGCTACACCTTC
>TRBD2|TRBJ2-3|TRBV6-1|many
CASSELVAGGPTDTQYF
TGTGCCAGCAGTGAATTGGTAGCGGGGGGGCCAACAGATACGCAGTATTTT
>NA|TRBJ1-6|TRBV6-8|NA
CASSPLAGISSPLHF
TGTGCCAGCAGCCCCCTTGCAGGGATTAGTTCACCCCTCCACTTT
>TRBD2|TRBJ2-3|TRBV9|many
CASSVGRAGEGTDTQYF
TGTGCCAGCAGCGTAGGAAGGGCGGGGGAGGGCACAGATACGCAGTATTTT
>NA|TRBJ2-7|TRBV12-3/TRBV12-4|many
CASSLDIRGLPHQDF
TGTGCCAGCAGTTTAGATATCCGGGGGCTACCTCACCAGGACTTC
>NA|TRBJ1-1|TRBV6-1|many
CASSGSNTEAFF
TGTGCCAGCAGTGGATCAAACACTGAAGCTTTCTTT
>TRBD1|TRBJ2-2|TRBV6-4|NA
CASSDDRVHGTGELFF
TGTGCCAGCAGTGACGACAGGGTGCATGGCACCGGGGAGCTGTTTTTT
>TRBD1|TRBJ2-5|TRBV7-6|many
CASSRDSTQYF
TGTGCCAGCAGCCGGGACAGTACCCAGTACTTC
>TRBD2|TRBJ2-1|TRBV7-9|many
CASSIRAGRSYNEQFF
TGTGCCAGCAGCATCAGAGCGGGGCGTTCCTACAATGAGCAGTTCTTC
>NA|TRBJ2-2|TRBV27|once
CANSLLAGELFF
TGTGCCAACAGTCTATTGGCCGGGGAGCTGTTTTTT
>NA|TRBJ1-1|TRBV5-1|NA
CASSLGKGGTEAFF
TGCGCCAGCAGCTTAGGCAAAGGGGGTACTGAAGCTTTCTTT
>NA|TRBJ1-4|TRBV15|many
CATSRDEGEKLFF
TGTGCCACCAGCAGAGATGAGGGTGAAAAACTGTTTTTT
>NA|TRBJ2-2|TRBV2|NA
CASSKEGSGELFF
TGTGCCAGCAGTAAGGAGGGCTCCGGGGAGCTGTTTTTT
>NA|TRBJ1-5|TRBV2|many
CASRGDQPQHF
TGTGCCAGTCGCGGAGATCAGCCCCAGCATTTT
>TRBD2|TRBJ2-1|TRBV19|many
CASTLMPGGSDNEQFF
TGTGCCAGTACCCTCATGCCCGGGGGGTCAGACAATGAGCAGTTCTTC
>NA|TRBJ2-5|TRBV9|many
CASSPGPLETQYF
TGTGCCAGCAGTCCAGGACCCTTGGAGACCCAGTACTTC
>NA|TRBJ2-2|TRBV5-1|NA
CASIPSTGFAVTGELFF
TGCGCCAGCATCCCTTCCACAGGGTTTGCGGTCACCGGGGAGCTGTTTTTT
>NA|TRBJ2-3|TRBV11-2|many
CASSFSTDTQYF
TGTGCCAGCAGCTTTAGCACAGATACGCAGTATTTT
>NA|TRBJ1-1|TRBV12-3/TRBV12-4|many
CASSLGRSMNTEAFF
TGTGCCAGCAGTTTGGGGAGATCCATGAACACTGAAGCTTTCTTT
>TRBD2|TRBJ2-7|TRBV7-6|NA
CASSQNTEREGLYEQYF
TGTGCCAGCAGCCAAAACACGGAGCGGGAGGGCCTGTACGAGCAGTACTTC
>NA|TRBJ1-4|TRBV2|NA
CASSDDLSVANEKLFF
TGTGCCAGCAGTGATGACCTCTCAGTGGCTAATGAAAAACTGTTTTTT
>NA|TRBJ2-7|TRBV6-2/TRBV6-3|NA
CASSERARGMIGAASYEQYF
TGTGCCAGCAGTGAGAGGGCTAGGGGAATGATCGGGGCAGCCTCCTACGAGCAGTACTTC
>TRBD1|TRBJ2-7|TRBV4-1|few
CASSPGQGGTYEQYF
TGCGCCAGCAGCCCTGGACAGGGGGGGACCTACGAGCAGTACTTC
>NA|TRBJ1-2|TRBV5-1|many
CASSFTVGSYGYAF
TGCGCCAGCAGCTTCACGGTCGGAAGCTATGGCTACGCCTTC
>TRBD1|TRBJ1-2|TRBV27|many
CASRGQTNYGYTF
TGTGCCAGCAGGGGACAGACAAACTATGGCTACACCTTC